This T cell receptor beta chain was observed in a study of a mutant IDH1 vaccine in newly diagnosed glioma. The wider study: Patients in the study were vaccinated eight times, receiving shots in weeks 1, 3, 5, 7, 11, 15, 19 and 23. Averaging about 37 years of age, treated patients were roughly 60% male and approximately 40% female.

Trimming cost V 0 bases and J 6 bases, with 8 bases left between them. The length of the CDR3 is 14 residues. Germline CDR1 MNHEY, CDR2 SVGAGI. This clone was seen just once. What it recognizes is unknown. Repertoires were generated with immunoSEQ multiplex PCR, while TCRdb's copy carries only in-frame clones and drops some. The sample carries roughly 120,000 clones, 80% recorded once. Broader study findings: Pseudoprogression apparently lacked any relation to changes in top peripheral T cell clonotypes.

Sample time point: week 11, during vaccination. Each vaccine dose was 300 ug of mutant IDH1 20-mer peptide, with topical imiquimod. Each donor presented with a new WHO grade 3 or 4 astrocytoma that tested IDH1-mutant and showed ATRX loss. The sample consisted of PBMCs, taken from a glioma patient whose treatment included an IDH1 peptide vaccine. The chain employs TRBV6-5 and TRBJ2-2; D possibly corresponds to TRBD2 (5 bases). This clonotype was sampled from a man between 35 and 55 years old with glioma. DNA for the CDR3: TGTGCCAGCAGTTACTCGAGGACTGCCGGGGAGCTGTTTTTT. Protein product: CASSYSRTAGELFF.